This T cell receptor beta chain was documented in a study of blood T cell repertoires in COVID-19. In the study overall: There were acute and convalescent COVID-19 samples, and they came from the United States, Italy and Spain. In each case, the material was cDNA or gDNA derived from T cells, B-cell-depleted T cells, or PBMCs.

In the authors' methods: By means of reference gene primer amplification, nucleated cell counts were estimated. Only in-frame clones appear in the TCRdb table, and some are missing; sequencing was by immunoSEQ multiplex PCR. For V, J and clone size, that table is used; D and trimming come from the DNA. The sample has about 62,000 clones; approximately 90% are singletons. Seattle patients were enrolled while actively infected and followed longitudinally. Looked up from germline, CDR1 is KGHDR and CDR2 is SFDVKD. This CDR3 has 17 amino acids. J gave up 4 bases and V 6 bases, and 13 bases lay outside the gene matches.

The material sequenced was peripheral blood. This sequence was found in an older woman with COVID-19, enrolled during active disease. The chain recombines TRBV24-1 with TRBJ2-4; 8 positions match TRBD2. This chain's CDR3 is CATSPISGKDGKNIQYF. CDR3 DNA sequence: TGTGCCACCAGTCCTATTAGCGGGAAGGACGGGAAAAACATTCAGTACTTC.